The present entry profiles one T cell receptor (beta chain) with its context. Its antigen is unidentified. TCRdb re-analysed the 5' RACE reads in MiXCR, keeping a single row per CDR3 protein. This table has roughly 220,000 distinct CDR3 sequences, approximately 20% appearing once. Germline CDR1 reads MGHDK; CDR2 reads SYGVNS. This CDR3 is built from 13 residues. V lost 7 bases and J lost 5, with 14 bases in between. This sample stems from a study of CD8 T cells in ankylosing spondylitis. Study-wide findings and caveats: Within ankylosing spondylitis blood, a TCR beta motif made up of roughly eight highly homologous variants appeared to be characteristic.

The clonotype comes from a male donor with ankylosing spondylitis. Sequencing was performed on blood, either unsorted or a sorted T cell fraction (not recorded which). The V and J genes are TRBV25-1 and TRBJ2-5, with D unclear. In DNA form, the CDR3 reads TGTGCCAGCACTGTATCTAGTGAGGAGACCCAGTACTTC. Amino acid sequence: CASTVSSEETQYF. The whole variable domain, filled in from reference TRBV25-1 and TRBJ2-5, reads EADIYQTPRYLVIGTGKKITLECSQTMGHDKMYWYQQDPGMELHLIHYSYGVNSTEKGDLSSESTVSRIRTEHFPLTLESARPSHTSQYLCASTVSSEETQYFGPGTRLLVL.